This TCR beta chain appears in the sequencing data of a study of T cells after yellow fever vaccination. TCR cDNA was made by 5'RACE template switching, adding a universal primer site and UMIs. TCRdb re-called the 5' RACE reads with MiXCR, one entry per CDR3 protein. The sample has 500,000 to 650,000 distinct CDR3 sequences; roughly 14% are singletons. General observations from the study: The study found a weaker secondary response that peaked faster, day 5 versus 15.

The CDR3 sequence is 14 residues long. V shed 4 bases and J shed 4 bases, with 13 bases lying between them. CDR1 and CDR2 (germline): SGHKS, YYEKEE (reference sequence). Ten or more counts support this clonotype. The antigen is not known. The source material was PBMCs, sampled on the day of the yellow fever booster vaccination. The sequence was obtained from a man aged 30 to 45 who received the YFV17D yellow fever vaccine. The V call is TRBV5-5, the J call TRBJ2-3, with a weak D call TRBD1 (6 bases). This CDR3 reads CASSTFTGSDTQYF. The CDR3 DNA sequence: TGTGCCAGCAGCACATTTACAGGGTCAGATACGCAGTATTTT.